The 17 T cell receptor beta chains below all came from one sample that was sequenced in a study of T cells after yellow fever vaccination (dated by TCRdb to between 2018 and 2021). The method was 5' RACE. TCRdb shows the sequencer as Illumina HiSeq 2500. Using fastp at Q25 and MiXCR, TCRdb reprocessed the public reads and kept productive beta chains. All rows with the same CDR3 protein become a single entry with the most common DNA and genes. This sample has approximately 550,000 distinct CDR3 sequences in its table, and roughly 14% of those were observed once. Over 13% of the sample goes to the ten largest clones. The treatment or condition label here, explained by the study, means: live attenuated yellow fever vaccine strain. Material: PBMCs, obtained on the day of the yellow fever booster vaccination. These receptors came from a man aged 25-45 years who received the YFV17D yellow fever vaccine.

Only a few counts were recorded for this clonotype. The CDR3 here is CASSPWDSGANVLTF. CDR3 nucleotide sequence: TGTGCCAGCAGCCCCTGGGACTCTGGGGCCAACGTCCTGACTTTC. The genes are TRBV6-1 and TRBJ2-6, with D unclear. This CDR3 spans 15 amino acids. Germline V lookup: CDR1 MNHNS, CDR2 SASEGT. The V gene lost 6 bases and the J gene lost 0 bases, with 9 bases spanning the gap.

Worth noting for this clonotype: Since a much larger clone is just one base distant, this may be a read error. The rearrangement joins TRBV7-2 to TRBJ2-4, with TRBD1 as a possible D gene (6 bases). The CDR3 runs 15 residues. Germline CDR1 SGHTA, CDR2 FQGNSA. CDR3 nucleotide sequence: TGTGCCAGCAGCTACCGGGACACCGACTCTGACATTCCGTACTTC. It translates to CASSYRDTDSDIPYF.

This clonotype was recorded a few times. This sequence joins TRBV29-1 and TRBJ2-7; TRBD1 or TRBD2 may be the D gene (5 bases each). The CDR3 sequence is 14 residues long. CDR1 and CDR2 from the germline V gene are SQVTM and ANQGSEA. Trimming shortened V by 6 bases and J by 2 bases, and 17 bases separated the two germline ends. CDR3 in amino acids: CSVHREGFPYEQYF. For the CDR3, the DNA is TGCAGCGTCCACCGCGAGGGGTTCCCCTACGAGCAGTACTTC.

This clonotype was seen a handful of times. The chain joins TRBV11-2 to TRBJ2-1; 11 bases match TRBD2. V was clipped by 3 bases and J by 5 bases; unmatched bases: 21. CDR3 length equals 21 residues. Germline V lookup: CDR1 SGHAT, CDR2 FQNNGV. The CDR3 reads CASSLERGRRLAGGFNNEQFF. The CDR3 DNA reads TGTGCCAGCAGCTTGGAGAGAGGACGGCGATTAGCGGGAGGGTTTAACAATGAGCAGTTCTTC.

This clonotype was seen ten or more times. J is TRBJ2-6 and V is TRBV5-1; maybe TRBD1 (6 bases). The CDR3 extends over 15 amino acids. Per the germline V gene, CDR1 is SGHRS and CDR2 is YFSETQ. The germline V and J ends were trimmed by 6 bases and 4 bases, with 14 bases remaining between them. For the CDR3, the DNA is TGCGCCAGCACCTCTCAGGGGACCGGGGCCAACGTCCTGACTTTC. This sequence encodes CASTSQGTGANVLTF.

The rearrangement uses TRBV10-3 and TRBJ2-3; the D is unclear. V was pared by 8 bases and J by 4 bases, with 7 bases between. Germline-derived CDR1 and CDR2 are ENHRY and SYGVKD. This CDR3 has 11 residues. This CDR3 is CAISTADTQYF. As DNA, the CDR3 is TGTGCCATCTCTACGGCAGATACGCAGTATTTT.

At least ten counts were recorded for this clonotype. V usage is TRBV25-1 and J usage is TRBJ2-3; D unresolved. The CDR3 extends over 18 amino acids. In germline, CDR1 is MGHDK, CDR2 SYGVNS. Trimming stripped 3 bases from V and 2 bases from J, with 21 bases between. This CDR3 is CASSEFRASLGPTDTQYF. The CDR3 coding sequence is TGTGCCAGCAGTGAGTTCCGGGCCAGTCTTGGCCCCACAGATACGCAGTATTTT.

This clonotype appeared a few times. The chain has TRBV28 and TRBJ2-2; TRBD2 aligns across 9 bases. Germline trimming cut 7 bases from V and 1 base from J; bases unmatched to any gene: 7. The germline gives CDR1 MDHEN, CDR2 SYDVKM. The CDR3 covers 16 residues. The CDR3 loop reads CASTLSSGGNTGELFF. The CDR3 DNA is TGTGCCAGCACCCTGAGTAGCGGGGGGAACACCGGGGAGCTGTTTTTT.

The chain employs TRBV7-2 and TRBJ2-7; D assignment may be TRBD1 or TRBD2 (5 bases each). V dropped 1 base and J dropped 2 bases, with 12 bases sitting between them. The CDR3 covers 15 residues. Germline CDR1 reads SGHTA; CDR2 reads FQGNSA. The CDR3 region is CASSLVPEGPYEQYF. Written as DNA, the CDR3 is TGTGCCAGCAGCTTAGTTCCCGAGGGACCCTACGAGCAGTACTTC.

V and J are TRBV5-8 and TRBJ2-5; D unclear. Germline V gene data show CDR1 as SGHTS and CDR2 as YDEGEE. This CDR3 spans 14 amino acids. Trimming left V 0 bases short and J 2 bases short, with 8 bases between. Here the CDR3 DNA reads TGTGCCAGCAGCTTGGCCTCCTATCAAGAGACCCAGTACTTC. It is translated as CASSLASYQETQYF.

This clonotype was seen a few times. The chain has TRBV2 and TRBJ2-3, with 12 bases lining up with TRBD2. Germline trimming cut 3 bases from V and 0 bases from J; bases unmatched to any gene: 4. CDR1 SNHLY and CDR2 FYNNEI come from the germline V gene. The length of the CDR3 is 17 residues. The chain's CDR3 is CASSDPTSGRSTDTQYF. The CDR3 DNA sequence: TGTGCCAGCAGTGATCCTACTAGCGGGAGGAGCACAGATACGCAGTATTTT. The full variable domain, completed using reference TRBV2 and TRBJ2-3, is EPEVTQTPSHQVTQMGQEVILRCVPISNHLYFYWYRQILGQKVEFLVSFYNNEISEKSEIFDDQFSVERPDGSNFTLKIRSTKLEDSAMYFCASSDPTSGRSTDTQYFGPGTRLTVL.

This clonotype turned up a few times. The genes are TRBV29-1 and TRBJ2-1; 8 nucleotides align to TRBD2. Germline V gene lookup returns CDR1 SQVTM and CDR2 ANQGSEA. J gave up 6 bases and V 4 bases, and 2 bases lay outside the gene matches. This CDR3 spans 12 amino acids. As DNA, the CDR3 is TGCAGCGTTGCTAGCGGGCTCAATGAGCAGTTCTTC. It yields the protein CSVASGLNEQFF.

The sample holds a few counts of this clonotype. The chain is built from TRBV30 and TRBJ2-3; 7 bases align to TRBD1. This CDR3 spans 15 amino acids. CDR1 is GTSNPN and CDR2 is SVGIG in the germline V gene (reference sequence). V lost 2 bases, J lost 0 bases, and 5 bases stayed unmatched. In DNA form, the CDR3 reads TGTGCCTGGAGTACCCGGACAGGTAGCACAGATACGCAGTATTTT. Translation gives CAWSTRTGSTDTQYF.

This clonotype was counted a few times. The V call is TRBV20-1, the J call TRBJ2-7, with 13 bases identical to TRBD2. The V and J ends lost 6 bases and 5 bases, in that order; junction bases with no gene match: 7. This CDR3 has 14 residues. Germline V gene sequence: CDR1 DFQATT, CDR2 SNEGSKA (reference sequence). The CDR3 bases are TGCAGTGCCACACTAGCGGGAGGGCCCCACGAGCAGTACTTC. Protein: CSATLAGGPHEQYF.

This clonotype was counted between two and nine times. J is TRBJ2-3 and V is TRBV6-1, with no clear D. CDR3 length: 14 residues. The germline V and J ends were trimmed by 5 bases and 2 bases, with 11 bases remaining between them. CDR1 is MNHNS and CDR2 is SASEGT in the germline V gene. The CDR3 bases are TGTGCCAGCAGTATCAGGCTTTACACAGATACGCAGTATTTT. It specifies CASSIRLYTDTQYF.

The rearrangement joins TRBV9 to TRBJ2-2, with TRBD1 identical over 8 bases. V dropped 0 bases and J dropped 6; count of bases not matched to a gene: 1. Germline V gives CDR1 SGDLS, CDR2 YYNGEE. The CDR3 is 14 amino acids. The CDR3 sequence: CASSVGQGPGELFF. For the CDR3, the DNA is TGTGCCAGCAGCGTAGGACAGGGGCCCGGGGAGCTGTTTTTT.

The J gene is TRBJ1-3, the V gene TRBV27; D unclear. The V gene's germline CDR1 is MNHEY and CDR2 SMNVEV (reference sequence). Trimming shortened V by 1 base and J by 0 bases, and 7 bases separated the two germline ends. The CDR3 has 15 amino acids. CDR3 residues: CASSLYYRSGNTIYF. The CDR3 nucleotides are TGTGCCAGCAGTTTATACTACCGCTCTGGAAACACCATATATTTT.